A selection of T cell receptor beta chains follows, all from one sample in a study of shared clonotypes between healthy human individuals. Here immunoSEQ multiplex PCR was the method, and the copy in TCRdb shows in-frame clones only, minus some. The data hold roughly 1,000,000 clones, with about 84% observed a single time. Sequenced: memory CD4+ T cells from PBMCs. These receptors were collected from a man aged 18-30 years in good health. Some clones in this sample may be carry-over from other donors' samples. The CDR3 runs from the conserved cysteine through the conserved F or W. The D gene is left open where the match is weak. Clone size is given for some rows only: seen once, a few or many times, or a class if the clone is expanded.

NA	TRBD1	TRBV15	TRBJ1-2	TGTGCCACCAGCGACCCTATCGACAGGGCCGATGGCTACACCTTC	CATSDPIDRADGYTF
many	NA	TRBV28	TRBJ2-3	TGTGCCAGCAAAGCAGGGACTACGCAGTATTTT	CASKAGTTQYF
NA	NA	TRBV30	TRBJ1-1	TGTGCCTGGAGTGTACTCGGGGAGGTACAAGCTTTCTTT	CAWSVLGEVQAFF
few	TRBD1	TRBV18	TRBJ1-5	TGTGCCAGCTCAAGAGGACAGGGGGATCAGCCCCAGCATTTT	CASSRGQGDQPQHF
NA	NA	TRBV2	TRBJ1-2	TGTGCCAGCCGACGGACCACCCGATATGGCTACACCTTC	CASRRTTRYGYTF
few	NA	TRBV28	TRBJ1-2	TGTGCCTCAGGGGTACCTAACTATGGCTACACCTTC	CASGVPNYGYTF
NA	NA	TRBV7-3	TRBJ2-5	TGTGCCAGCAGCTTAACTCGAGAAGAGACCCAGTACTTC	CASSLTREETQYF
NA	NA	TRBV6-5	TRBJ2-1	TGTGCCAGCAGTTACTCGTCCCTAGGGCACTACAATGAGCAGTTCTTC	CASSYSSLGHYNEQFF
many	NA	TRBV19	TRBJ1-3	TGTGCCAGTAGCCCGAGGGGCGGAAACACCATATATTTT	CASSPRGGNTIYF
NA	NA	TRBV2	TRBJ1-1	TGTGCCAGCAGTGACTTCCGGACCACTGAAGCTTTCTTT	CASSDFRTTEAFF
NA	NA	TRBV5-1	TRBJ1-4	TGCGCCAGCAGCTTTGGAGGAACTAATGAAAAACTGTTTTTT	CASSFGGTNEKLFF
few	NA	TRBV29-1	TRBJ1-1	TGCAGCATCCGCGGGGGTCTGGGCGAAGCTTTCTTT	CSIRGGLGEAFF
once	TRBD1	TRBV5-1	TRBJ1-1	TGCGCCAGCAGCTTAAACAGGGGAGCGAACACTGAAGCTTTCTTT	CASSLNRGANTEAFF
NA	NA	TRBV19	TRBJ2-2	TGTGCCAGTAGTATACCGACGAACACCGGGGAGCTGTTTTTT	CASSIPTNTGELFF
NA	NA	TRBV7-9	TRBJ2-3	TGTGCCAGCAGCTTATGGCGGTCGGGGAAGAGAGATACGCAGTATTTT	CASSLWRSGKRDTQYF
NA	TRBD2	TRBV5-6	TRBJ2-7	TGTGCCAGCAGCGGCGGGACTAGCGGGAGGAGGTACGAGCAGTACTTC	CASSGGTSGRRYEQYF
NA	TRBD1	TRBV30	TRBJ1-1	TGTGCCTGCATAAAACAGGGGGCATACACTGAAGCTTTCTTT	CACIKQGAYTEAFF
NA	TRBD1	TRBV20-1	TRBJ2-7	TGCAGTGCTAGAAGCCGGGACAGTTACTTC	CSARSRDSYF
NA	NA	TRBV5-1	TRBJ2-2	TGCGCCAGCAGCTTGGGGACGAATGAGAACACCGGGGAGCTGTTTTTT	CASSLGTNENTGELFF
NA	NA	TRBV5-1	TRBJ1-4	TGCGCCAGCAGACGCGAGACTAATGAAAAACTGTTTTTT	CASRRETNEKLFF
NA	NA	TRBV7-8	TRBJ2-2	TGTGCCAGCAGCTCACTCTCGAGAAGGGGCACCGGGGAGCTGTTTTTT	CASSSLSRRGTGELFF
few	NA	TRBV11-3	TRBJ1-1	TGTGCCAGCAGCGTGGGACAGAACACTGAAGCTTTCTTT	CASSVGQNTEAFF
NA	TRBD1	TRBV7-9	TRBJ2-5	TGTGCCAGCAGCACCTGGACAGGGAGTCAAGAGACCCAGTACTTC	CASSTWTGSQETQYF
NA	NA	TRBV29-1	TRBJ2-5	TGCAGCTCCTCCGGCGGGATAGGGCAAGAGACCCAGTACTTC	CSSSGGIGQETQYF
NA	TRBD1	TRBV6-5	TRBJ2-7	TGTGCCAGCAGTTACGACAGGGGAGACGAGCAGTACTTC	CASSYDRGDEQYF
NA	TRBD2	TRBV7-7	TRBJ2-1	TGTGCCAGCAGCCCAGGACTAGCGGGAGTCAACAATGAGCAGTTCTTC	CASSPGLAGVNNEQFF
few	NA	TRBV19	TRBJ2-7	TGTGCCAGTAGTATATCGGACTACGAGCAGTACTTC	CASSISDYEQYF
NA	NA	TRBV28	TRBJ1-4	TGTGCCAGCAGTACCATAGGACGAGAACCTAGCGAAAAACTGTTTTTT	CASSTIGREPSEKLFF
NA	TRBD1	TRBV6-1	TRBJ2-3	TGTGCCAGCAGTGCGGGTCGGGGGGACAGGGTTACAGATACGCAGTATTTT	CASSAGRGDRVTDTQYF
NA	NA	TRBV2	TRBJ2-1	TGTGCCAGCAGGGCCGAGGGGAAGCAGTTCTTC	CASRAEGKQFF
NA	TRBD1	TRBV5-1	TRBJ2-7	TGCGCCAGCAGCTTGCCCCAGGGGGTAGCCGAGCAGTACTTC	CASSLPQGVAEQYF
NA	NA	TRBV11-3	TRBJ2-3	TGTGCCAGCAGCTTTACCGGGTTAAACACAGATACGCAGTATTTT	CASSFTGLNTDTQYF
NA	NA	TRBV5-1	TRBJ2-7	TGCGCCAGCAGCTTGGCCTGGGGTTACGAGCAGTACTTC	CASSLAWGYEQYF
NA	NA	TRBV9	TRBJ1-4	TGTGCCAGCAGCGTGGATATTTTGGGAAATGAAAAACTGTTTTTT	CASSVDILGNEKLFF
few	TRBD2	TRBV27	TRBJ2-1	TGTGCCAGCATGCTAGCGGGAGGGGATGAGCAGTTCTTC	CASMLAGGDEQFF
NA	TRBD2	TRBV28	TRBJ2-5	TGTGCCAGCAGCCGGCTAGCGGAGGAAGAGACCCAGTACTTC	CASSRLAEEETQYF
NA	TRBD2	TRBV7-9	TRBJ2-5	TGTGCCAGCAGCTTAGAAGGTCTAGCGGGGACCCAGTACTTC	CASSLEGLAGTQYF
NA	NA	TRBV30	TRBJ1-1	TGTGCCTGGAGTACACAGTTGAACACTGAAGCTTTCTTT	CAWSTQLNTEAFF
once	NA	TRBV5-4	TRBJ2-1	TGTGCCAGCAGCCCCGTGTCGCCCGGTGAGCAGTTCTTC	CASSPVSPGEQFF
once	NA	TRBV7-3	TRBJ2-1	TGTGCCAGCAGCCCTCATCCGGGGAGCTCCTACAATGAGCAGTTCTTC	CASSPHPGSSYNEQFF
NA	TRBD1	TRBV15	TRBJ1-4	TGTGCCACCAGCGAGGACCTGGACAGGGCACTGTTTTTT	CATSEDLDRALFF
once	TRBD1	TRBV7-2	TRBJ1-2	TGTGCCAGCAGCTCTGCCGGGACAGGACGTCATTCCTATGGCTACACCTTC	CASSSAGTGRHSYGYTF
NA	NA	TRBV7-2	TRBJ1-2	TGTGCCAGCAGCTTAGGTTGGGGAAACTATGGCTACACCTTC	CASSLGWGNYGYTF
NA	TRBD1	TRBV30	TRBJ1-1	TGTGCCTGGAGCGCAGGGGGGGATGAAGCTTTCTTT	CAWSAGGDEAFF
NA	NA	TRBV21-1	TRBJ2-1	TGTGCCAGCAGCAAAGGCTCCGGACTAGCGGAATACAATGAGCAGTTCTTC	CASSKGSGLAEYNEQFF